Reported below is one T cell receptor beta chain. Its antigen is unidentified. The sample belongs to a study of OX40 agonist ivuxolimab in advanced cancers. Study at large: From roughly 23 to 85 years was the age range, with a mean of about 54 years, and about 83% were male. Study observations and caveats: Expanded clones were, on average, more numerous among CD8+ T cells than CD4+. Dosing at 0.1 to 3.0 mg/kg was accompanied by clonal expansion of CD4+ and CD8+ blood T cells by week 6.

V shed 6 bases and J 7 bases; nucleotides not matched to a gene: 6. Germline V lookup: CDR1 MNHEY, CDR2 SVGAGI. There are 14 residues in the CDR3. TCRdb keeps only in-frame clones here, not all; method: immunoSEQ multiplex PCR. The sample records approximately 100,000 clones, about 90% being singletons. This rearrangement joins TRBV6-5 to TRBJ1-6; the match to TRBD1 covers 7 bases. Specimen: CD4+ or CD8+ T cells sorted from blood, collected in a trial of the OX40 agonist ivuxolimab. This sequence was found in an adult with an advanced solid tumor such as melanoma, head and neck, liver or kidney cancer. The CDR3, as DNA: TGTGCCAGCAGCACCACAGGGGTAAATTCACCCCTCCACTTT. Residues: CASSTTGVNSPLHF.